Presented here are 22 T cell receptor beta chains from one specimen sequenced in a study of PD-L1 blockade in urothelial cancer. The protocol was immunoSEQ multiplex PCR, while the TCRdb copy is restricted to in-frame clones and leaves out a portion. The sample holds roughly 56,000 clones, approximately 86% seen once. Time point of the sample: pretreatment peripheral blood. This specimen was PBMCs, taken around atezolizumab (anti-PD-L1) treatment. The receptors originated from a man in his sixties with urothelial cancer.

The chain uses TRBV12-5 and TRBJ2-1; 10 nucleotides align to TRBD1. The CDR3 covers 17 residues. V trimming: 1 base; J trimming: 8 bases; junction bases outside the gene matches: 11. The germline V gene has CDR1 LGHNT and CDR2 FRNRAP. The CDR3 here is CASGLALRDRGWDEQFF. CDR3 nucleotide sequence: TGTGCTAGTGGTTTGGCACTCAGGGACAGGGGTTGGGATGAGCAGTTCTTC.

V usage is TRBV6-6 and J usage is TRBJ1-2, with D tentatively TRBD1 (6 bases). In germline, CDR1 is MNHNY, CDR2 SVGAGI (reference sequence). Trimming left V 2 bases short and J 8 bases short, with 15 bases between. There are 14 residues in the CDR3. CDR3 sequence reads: CASSYLRDTGGYTF. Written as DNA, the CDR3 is TGTGCCAGCAGTTACCTCCGGGACACGGGGGGCTACACCTTC.

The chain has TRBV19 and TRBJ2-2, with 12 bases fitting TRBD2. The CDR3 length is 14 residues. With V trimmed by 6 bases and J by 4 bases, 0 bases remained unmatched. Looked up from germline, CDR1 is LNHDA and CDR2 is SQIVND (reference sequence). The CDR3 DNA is TGTGCCAGTAGGACTAGCGGGGGCACCGGGGAGCTGTTTTTT. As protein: CASRTSGGTGELFF.

The CDR3 reads CASSWGGDRGYETQYF. CDR3 coding DNA: TGTGCCAGCAGTTGGGGGGGGGACAGGGGTTATGAGACCCAGTACTTC. This sequence joins TRBV6-5 and TRBJ2-5, with 10 positions matching TRBD1. CDR1 is MNHEY, CDR2 SVGAGI, per germline. CDR3 length: 16 amino acids. V shed 4 bases, J shed 5 bases, and the junction held 10 bases outside the gene matches.

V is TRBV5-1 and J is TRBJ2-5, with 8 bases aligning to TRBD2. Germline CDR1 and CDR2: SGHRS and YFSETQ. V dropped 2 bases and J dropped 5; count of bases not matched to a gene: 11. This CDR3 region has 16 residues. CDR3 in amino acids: CASSLRTGGALETQYF. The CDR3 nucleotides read TGCGCCAGCAGCTTACGGACCGGGGGGGCCCTGGAGACCCAGTACTTC.

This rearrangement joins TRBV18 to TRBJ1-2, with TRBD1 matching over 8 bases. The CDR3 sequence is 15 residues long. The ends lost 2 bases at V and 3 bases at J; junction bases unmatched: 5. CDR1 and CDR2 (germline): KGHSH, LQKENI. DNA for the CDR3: TGTGCCAGCTCACCAATTCAGGGGGCCGACTATGGCTACACCTTC. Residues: CASSPIQGADYGYTF.

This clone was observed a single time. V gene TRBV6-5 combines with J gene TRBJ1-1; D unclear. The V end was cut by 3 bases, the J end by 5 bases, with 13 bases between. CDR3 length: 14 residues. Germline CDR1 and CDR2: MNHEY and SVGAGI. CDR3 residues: CASSYFARDTEAFF. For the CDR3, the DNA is TGTGCCAGCAGTTATTTCGCCCGAGATACTGAAGCTTTCTTT.

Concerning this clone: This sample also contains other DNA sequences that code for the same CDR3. CDR3 sequence: CASSPPGHVNSPLHF. DNA of the CDR3: TGTGCCAGCAGTCCACCGGGACATGTGAATTCACCCCTCCACTTT. The chain links TRBV6-6 to TRBJ1-6, with D tentatively TRBD1 (6 bases). Germline V gives CDR1 MNHNY, CDR2 SVGAGI (reference sequence). The CDR3 runs to 15 residues. Trimming left V 5 bases short and J 7 bases short, with 15 bases between.

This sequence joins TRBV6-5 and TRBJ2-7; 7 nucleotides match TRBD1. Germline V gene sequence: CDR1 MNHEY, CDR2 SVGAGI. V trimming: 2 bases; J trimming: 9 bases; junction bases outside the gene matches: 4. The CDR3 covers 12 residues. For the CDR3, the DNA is TGTGCCAGCAGTTACACAGGGGCTGTGCAGTACTTC. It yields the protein CASSYTGAVQYF.

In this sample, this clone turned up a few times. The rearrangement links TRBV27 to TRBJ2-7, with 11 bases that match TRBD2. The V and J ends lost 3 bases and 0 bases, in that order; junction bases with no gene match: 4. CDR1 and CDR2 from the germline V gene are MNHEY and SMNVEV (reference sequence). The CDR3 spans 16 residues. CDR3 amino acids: CASSFLTSGSSYEQYF. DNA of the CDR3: TGTGCCAGCAGTTTCCTCACTAGCGGGAGCTCCTACGAGCAGTACTTC.

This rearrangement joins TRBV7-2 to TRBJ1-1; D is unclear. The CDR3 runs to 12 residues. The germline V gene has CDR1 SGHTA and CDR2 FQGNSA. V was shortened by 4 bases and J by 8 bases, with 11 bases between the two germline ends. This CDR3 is CASSSSPREAFF. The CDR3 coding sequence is TGTGCCAGCAGCTCCTCCCCGAGGGAAGCTTTCTTT.

CDR3 nucleotides: TGTGCCAGCAGCTCAGGACAGGGGGCCACTGAAGCTTTCTTT. Translated: CASSSGQGATEAFF. The chain combines TRBV7-9 with TRBJ1-1; 11 nucleotides line up with TRBD1. Germline-derived CDR1 and CDR2 are SEHNR and FQNEAQ (reference sequence). V dropped 4 bases and J dropped 4; count of bases not matched to a gene: 2. The CDR3 has 14 amino acids.

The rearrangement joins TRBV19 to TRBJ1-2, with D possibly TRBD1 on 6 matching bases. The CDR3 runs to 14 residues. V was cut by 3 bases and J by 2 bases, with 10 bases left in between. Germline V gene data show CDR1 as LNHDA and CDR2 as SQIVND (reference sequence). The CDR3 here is CASSIYRANYGYTF. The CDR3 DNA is TGTGCCAGTAGTATTTACAGGGCCAACTATGGCTACACCTTC. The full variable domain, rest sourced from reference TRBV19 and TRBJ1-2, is DGGITQSPKYLFRKEGQNVTLSCEQNLNHDAMYWYRQDPGQGLRLIYYSQIVNDFQKGDIAEGYSVSREKKESFPLTVTSAQKNPTAFYLCASSIYRANYGYTFGSGTRLTVV.

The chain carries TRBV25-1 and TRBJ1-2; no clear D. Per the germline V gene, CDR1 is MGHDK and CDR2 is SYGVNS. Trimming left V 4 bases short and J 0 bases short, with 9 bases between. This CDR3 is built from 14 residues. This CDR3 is CASSVYGANYGYTF. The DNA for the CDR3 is TGTGCCAGCAGTGTATACGGGGCTAACTATGGCTACACCTTC.

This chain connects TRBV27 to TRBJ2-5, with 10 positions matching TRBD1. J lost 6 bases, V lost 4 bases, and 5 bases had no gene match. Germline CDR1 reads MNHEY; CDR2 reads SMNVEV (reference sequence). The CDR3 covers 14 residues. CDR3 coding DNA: TGTGCCAGCAGTTGGGACAGGGGTGTTCAGACCCAGTACTTC. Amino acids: CASSWDRGVQTQYF.

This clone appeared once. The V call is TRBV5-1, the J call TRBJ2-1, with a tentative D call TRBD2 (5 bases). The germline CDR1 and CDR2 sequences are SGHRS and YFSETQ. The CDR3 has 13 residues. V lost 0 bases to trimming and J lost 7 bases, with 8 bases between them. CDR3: CASSLGTVNEQFF. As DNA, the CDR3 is TGCGCCAGCAGCTTGGGGACTGTTAATGAGCAGTTCTTC.

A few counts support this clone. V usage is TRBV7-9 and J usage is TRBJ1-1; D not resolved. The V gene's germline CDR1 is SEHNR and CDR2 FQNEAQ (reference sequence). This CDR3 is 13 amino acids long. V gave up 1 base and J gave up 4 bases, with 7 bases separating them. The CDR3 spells CASSLGEATEAFF. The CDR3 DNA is TGTGCCAGCAGCTTAGGGGAGGCCACTGAAGCTTTCTTT.

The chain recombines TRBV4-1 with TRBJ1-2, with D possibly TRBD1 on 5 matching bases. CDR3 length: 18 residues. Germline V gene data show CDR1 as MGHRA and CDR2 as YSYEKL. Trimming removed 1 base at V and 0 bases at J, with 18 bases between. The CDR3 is CASSQVGGAGASNYGYTF. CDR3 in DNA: TGCGCCAGCAGCCAAGTAGGAGGGGCCGGGGCCTCTAACTATGGCTACACCTTC.

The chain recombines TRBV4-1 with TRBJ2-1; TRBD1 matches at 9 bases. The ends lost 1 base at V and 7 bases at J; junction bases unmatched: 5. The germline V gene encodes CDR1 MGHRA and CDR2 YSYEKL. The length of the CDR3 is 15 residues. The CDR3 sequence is CASSQAGTGRNEQFF. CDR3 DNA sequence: TGCGCCAGCAGCCAAGCCGGGACAGGGAGGAATGAGCAGTTCTTC.

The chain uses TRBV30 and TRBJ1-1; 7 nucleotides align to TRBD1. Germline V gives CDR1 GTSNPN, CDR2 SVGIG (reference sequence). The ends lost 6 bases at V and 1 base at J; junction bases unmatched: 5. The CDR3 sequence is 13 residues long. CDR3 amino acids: CACKGQQNTEAFF. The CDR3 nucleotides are TGTGCCTGCAAGGGACAGCAGAACACTGAAGCTTTCTTT.

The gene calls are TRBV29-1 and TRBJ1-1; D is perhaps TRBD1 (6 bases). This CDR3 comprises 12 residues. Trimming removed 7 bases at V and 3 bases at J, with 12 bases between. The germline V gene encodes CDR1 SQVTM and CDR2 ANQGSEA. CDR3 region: CSATPGDTEAFF. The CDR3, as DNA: TGCAGCGCAACACCAGGGGACACTGAAGCTTTCTTT.

CDR3 sequence: CASSERPQVGNQPQHF. The CDR3 coding sequence is TGTGCCAGCAGTGAAAGGCCTCAGGTCGGCAATCAGCCCCAGCATTTT. This chain uses TRBV6-1 with TRBJ1-5; D ambiguous. Germline V CDR1 and CDR2: MNHNS, SASEGT. CDR3 length equals 16 residues. V shed 2 bases and J shed 2 bases, with 13 bases lying between them.